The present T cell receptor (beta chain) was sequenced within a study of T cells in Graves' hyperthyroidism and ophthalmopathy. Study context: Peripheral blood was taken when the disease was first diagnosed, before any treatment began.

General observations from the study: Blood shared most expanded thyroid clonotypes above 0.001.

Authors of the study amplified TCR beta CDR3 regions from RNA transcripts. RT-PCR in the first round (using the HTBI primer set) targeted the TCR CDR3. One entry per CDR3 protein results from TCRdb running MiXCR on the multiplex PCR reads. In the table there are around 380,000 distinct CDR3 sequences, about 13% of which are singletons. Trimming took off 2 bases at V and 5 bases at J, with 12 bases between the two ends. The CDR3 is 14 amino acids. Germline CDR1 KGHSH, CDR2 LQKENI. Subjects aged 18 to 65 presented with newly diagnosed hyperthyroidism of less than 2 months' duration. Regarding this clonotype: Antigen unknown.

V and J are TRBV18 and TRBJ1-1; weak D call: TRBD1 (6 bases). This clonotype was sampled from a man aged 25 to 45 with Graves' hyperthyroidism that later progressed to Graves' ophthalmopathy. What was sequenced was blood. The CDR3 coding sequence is TGTGCCAGCTCACCAGACCAGGGGAAGACTGAAGCTTTCTTT. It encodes CASSPDQGKTEAFF.